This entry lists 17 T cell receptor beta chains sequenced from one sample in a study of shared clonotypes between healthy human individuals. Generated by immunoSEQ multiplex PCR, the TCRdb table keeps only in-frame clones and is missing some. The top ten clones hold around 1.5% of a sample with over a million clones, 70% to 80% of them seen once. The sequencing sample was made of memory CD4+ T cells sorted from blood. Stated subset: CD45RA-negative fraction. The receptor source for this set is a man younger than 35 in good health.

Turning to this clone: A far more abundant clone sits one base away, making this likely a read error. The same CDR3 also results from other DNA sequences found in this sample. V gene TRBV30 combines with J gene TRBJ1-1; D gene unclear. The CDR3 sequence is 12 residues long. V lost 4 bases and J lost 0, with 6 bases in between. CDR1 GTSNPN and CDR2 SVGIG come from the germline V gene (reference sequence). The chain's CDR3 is CAWKVMNTEAFF. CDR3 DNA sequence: TGTGCCTGGAAGGTTATGAACACTGAAGCTTTCTTT.

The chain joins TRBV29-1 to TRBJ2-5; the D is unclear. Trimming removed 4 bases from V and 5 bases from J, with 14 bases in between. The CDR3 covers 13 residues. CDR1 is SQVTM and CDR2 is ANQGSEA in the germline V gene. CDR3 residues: CSVAQATPETQYF. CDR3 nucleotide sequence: TGCAGCGTTGCGCAGGCAACCCCGGAGACCCAGTACTTC.

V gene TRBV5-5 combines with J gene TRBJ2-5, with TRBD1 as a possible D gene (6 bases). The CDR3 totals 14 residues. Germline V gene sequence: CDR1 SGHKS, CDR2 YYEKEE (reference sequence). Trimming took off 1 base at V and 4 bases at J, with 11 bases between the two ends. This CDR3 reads CASSLSVGGETQYF. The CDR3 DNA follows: TGTGCCAGCAGCTTGAGTGTAGGGGGAGAGACCCAGTACTTC.

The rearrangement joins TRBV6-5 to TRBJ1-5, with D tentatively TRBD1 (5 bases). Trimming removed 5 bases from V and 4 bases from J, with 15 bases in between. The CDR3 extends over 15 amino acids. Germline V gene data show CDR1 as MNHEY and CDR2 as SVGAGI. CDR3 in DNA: TGTGCCAGCAGTCCCCTCGGGGGAGTAAATCAGCCCCAGCATTTT. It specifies CASSPLGGVNQPQHF.

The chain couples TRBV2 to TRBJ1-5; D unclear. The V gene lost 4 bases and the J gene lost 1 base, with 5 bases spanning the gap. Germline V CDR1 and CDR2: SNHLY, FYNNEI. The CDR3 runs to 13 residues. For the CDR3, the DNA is TGTGCCAGCAGTGGAGGGAGCAATCAGCCCCAGCATTTT. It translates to CASSGGSNQPQHF.

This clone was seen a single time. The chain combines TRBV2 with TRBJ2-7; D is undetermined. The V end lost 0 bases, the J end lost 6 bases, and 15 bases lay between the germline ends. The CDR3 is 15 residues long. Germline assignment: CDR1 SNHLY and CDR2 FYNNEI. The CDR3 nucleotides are TGTGCCAGCAGTGAAGCTAAGGGCCAGGCGTTCGAGCAGTACTTC. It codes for CASSEAKGQAFEQYF.

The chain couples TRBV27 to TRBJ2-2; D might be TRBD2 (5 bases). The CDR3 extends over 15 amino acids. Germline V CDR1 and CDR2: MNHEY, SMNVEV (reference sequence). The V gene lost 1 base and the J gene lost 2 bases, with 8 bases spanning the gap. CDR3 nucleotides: TGTGCCAGCAGTTTATTCGGGATTAACACCGGGGAGCTGTTTTTT. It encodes CASSLFGINTGELFF.

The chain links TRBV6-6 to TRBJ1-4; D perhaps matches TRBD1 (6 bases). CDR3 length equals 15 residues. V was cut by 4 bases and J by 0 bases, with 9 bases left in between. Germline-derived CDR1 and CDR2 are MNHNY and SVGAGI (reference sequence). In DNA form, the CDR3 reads TGTGCCAGCAGTTCTACAGGGCCAACTAATGAAAAACTGTTTTTT. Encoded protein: CASSSTGPTNEKLFF.

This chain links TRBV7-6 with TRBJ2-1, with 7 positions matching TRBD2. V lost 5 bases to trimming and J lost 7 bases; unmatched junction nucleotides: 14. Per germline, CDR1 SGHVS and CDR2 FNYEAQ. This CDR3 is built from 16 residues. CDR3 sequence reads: CASSPLSGTIVNEQFF. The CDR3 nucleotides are TGTGCCAGCAGCCCACTGTCCGGGACTATCGTAAATGAGCAGTTCTTC. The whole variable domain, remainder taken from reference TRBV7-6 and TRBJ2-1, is GAGVSQSPRYKVTKRGQDVALRCDPISGHVSLYWYRQALGQGPEFLTYFNYEAQQDKSGLPNDRFSAERPEGSISTLTIQRTEQRDSAMYRCASSPLSGTIVNEQFFGPGTRLTVL.

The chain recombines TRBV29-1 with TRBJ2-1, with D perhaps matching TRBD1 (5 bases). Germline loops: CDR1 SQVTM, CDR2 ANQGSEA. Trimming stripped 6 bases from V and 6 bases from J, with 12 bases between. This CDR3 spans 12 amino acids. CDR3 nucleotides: TGCAGCGTAGATAGGCAGGGCAATGAGCAGTTCTTC. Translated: CSVDRQGNEQFF.

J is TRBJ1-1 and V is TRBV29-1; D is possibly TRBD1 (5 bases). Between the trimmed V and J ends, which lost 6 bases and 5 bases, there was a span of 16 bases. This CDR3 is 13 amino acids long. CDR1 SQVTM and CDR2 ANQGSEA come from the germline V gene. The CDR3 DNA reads TGCAGCGTCGACGGGGGGGTCGGAACTGAAGCTTTCTTT. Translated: CSVDGGVGTEAFF.

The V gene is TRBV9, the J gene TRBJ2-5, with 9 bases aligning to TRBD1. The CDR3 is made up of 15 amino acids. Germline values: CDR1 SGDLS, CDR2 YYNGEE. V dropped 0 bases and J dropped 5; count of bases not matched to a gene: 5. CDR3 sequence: CASSVGGQGFETQYF. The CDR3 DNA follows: TGTGCCAGCAGCGTAGGGGGACAGGGATTCGAGACCCAGTACTTC.

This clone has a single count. CDR3 sequence: CARRGLYEQYF. The CDR3 DNA follows: TGCGCCAGACGAGGACTTTACGAGCAGTACTTC. J is TRBJ2-7 and V is TRBV23-1; maybe TRBD2 (5 bases). TRBV23-1 is known as an ORF, though its function is uncertain. Trimming removed 9 bases at V and 4 bases at J, with 10 bases between. The CDR3 is 11 residues long.

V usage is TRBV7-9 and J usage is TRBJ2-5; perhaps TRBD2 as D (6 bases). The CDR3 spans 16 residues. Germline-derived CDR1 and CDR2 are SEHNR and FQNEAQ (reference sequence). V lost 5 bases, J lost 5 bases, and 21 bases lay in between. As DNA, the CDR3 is TGTGCCAGCAGCAACCCGGTGGCGGGGTTCCGGGAGACCCAGTACTTC. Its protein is CASSNPVAGFRETQYF.

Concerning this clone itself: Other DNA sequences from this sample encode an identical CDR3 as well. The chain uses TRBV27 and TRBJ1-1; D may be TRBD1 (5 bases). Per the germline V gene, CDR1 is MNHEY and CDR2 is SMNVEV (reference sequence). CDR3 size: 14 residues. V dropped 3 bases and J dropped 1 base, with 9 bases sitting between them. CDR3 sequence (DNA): TGTGCCAGCAGTTTCGGGCAGGGGAACACTGAAGCTTTCTTT. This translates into CASSFGQGNTEAFF.

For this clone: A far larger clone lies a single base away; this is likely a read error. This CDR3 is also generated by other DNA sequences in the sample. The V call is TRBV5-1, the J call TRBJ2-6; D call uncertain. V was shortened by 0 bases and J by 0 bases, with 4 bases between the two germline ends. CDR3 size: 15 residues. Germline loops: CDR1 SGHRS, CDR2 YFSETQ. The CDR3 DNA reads TGCGCCAGCAGCTTGGGGAGCTCTGGGGCCAACGTCCTGACTTTC. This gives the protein CASSLGSSGANVLTF. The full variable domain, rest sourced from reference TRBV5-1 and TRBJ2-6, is KAGVTQTPRYLIKTRGQQVTLSCSPISGHRSVSWYQQTPGQGLQFLFEYFSETQRNKGNFPGRFSGRQFSNSRSEMNVSTLELGDSALYLCASSLGSSGANVLTFGAGSRLTVL.

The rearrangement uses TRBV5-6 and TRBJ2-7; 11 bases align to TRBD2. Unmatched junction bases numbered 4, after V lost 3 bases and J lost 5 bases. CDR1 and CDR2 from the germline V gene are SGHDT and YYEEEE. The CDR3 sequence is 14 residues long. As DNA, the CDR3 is TGTGCCAGCAGCTCTGGACTAGCGGGTAACGAGCAGTACTTC. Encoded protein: CASSSGLAGNEQYF.